This T cell receptor beta chain is from a study of T cells after yellow fever vaccination. Points from the study as a whole: Sorted memory subsets showed almost no vaccine-responding clonotypes on day 0. Re-detected after boosting: most primary clones, 96% of CD4 and over 80% of CD8.

TCRdb called the 5' RACE reads again in MiXCR, with one record for every CDR3 protein. The sample includes tens of thousands of distinct CDR3 sequences, roughly 6.1% of them seen just once. This clonotype was counted ten times or more. The sequence was collected from a man under 40 who received the YFV17D yellow fever vaccine. The sample here was PBMCs, either bulk or a sorted T-cell subset (CD4+, CD8+, memory, or dextramer-sorted; not recorded which), taken on the day of the yellow fever booster vaccination.

Here the CDR3 reads CASSEAGSRGNYGYTF. The CDR3, as DNA: TGTGCCAGCAGTGAAGCGGGGTCACGGGGCAACTATGGCTACACCTTC. V gene TRBV6-1 combines with J gene TRBJ1-2, with D possibly matching TRBD1 (5 bases). Germline loops: CDR1 MNHNS, CDR2 SASEGT. CDR3 size: 16 residues. V was pared by 0 bases and J by 2 bases, with 13 bases between.